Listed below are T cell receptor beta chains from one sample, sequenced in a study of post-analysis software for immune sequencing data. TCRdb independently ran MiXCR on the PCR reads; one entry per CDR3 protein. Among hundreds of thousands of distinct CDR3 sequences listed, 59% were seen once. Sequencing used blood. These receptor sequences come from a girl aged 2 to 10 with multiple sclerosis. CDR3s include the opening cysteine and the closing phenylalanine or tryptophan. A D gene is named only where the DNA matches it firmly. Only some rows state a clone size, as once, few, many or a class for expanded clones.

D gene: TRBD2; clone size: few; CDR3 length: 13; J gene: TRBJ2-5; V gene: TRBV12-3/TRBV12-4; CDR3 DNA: TGTGCCAGCAGGGGACTAGCGGGAGATACCCAGTACTTC; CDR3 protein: CASRGLAGDTQYF
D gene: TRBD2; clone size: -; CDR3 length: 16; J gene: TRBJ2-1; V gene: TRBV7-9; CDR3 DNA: TGTGCCAGCAGCCCTCGGACTAGCGGGAGGTGGGATGAGCAGTTCTTC; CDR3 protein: CASSPRTSGRWDEQFF
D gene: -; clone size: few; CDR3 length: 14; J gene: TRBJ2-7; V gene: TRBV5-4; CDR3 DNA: TGTGCCAGCAGCTTGGACCGCGATAACTACGAGCAGTACTTC; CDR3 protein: CASSLDRDNYEQYF
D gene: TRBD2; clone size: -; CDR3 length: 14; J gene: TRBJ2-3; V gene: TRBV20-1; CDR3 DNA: TGCAGTGCTGTTCGGACTAGCGGGACAGATACGCAGTATTTT; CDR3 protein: CSAVRTSGTDTQYF
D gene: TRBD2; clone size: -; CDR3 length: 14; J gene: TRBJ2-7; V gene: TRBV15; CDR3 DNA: TGTGCCACCAGCAGAGTCTCTAGCGGGAACGAGCAGTACTTC; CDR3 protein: CATSRVSSGNEQYF
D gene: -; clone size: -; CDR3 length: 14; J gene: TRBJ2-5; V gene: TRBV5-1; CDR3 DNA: TGCGCCAGCAGCTCCCGGGGGCCAAAAGAGACCCAGTACTTC; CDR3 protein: CASSSRGPKETQYF
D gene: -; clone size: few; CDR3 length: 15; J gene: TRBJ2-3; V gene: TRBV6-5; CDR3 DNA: TGTGCCAGCAGTTACGGTCCTAGCGACACAGATACGCAGTATTTT; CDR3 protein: CASSYGPSDTDTQYF
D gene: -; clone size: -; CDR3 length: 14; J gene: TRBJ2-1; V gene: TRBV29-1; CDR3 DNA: TGCAGCGCCCTACCCCAGGACCCCTACAATGAGCAGTTCTTC; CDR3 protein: CSALPQDPYNEQFF
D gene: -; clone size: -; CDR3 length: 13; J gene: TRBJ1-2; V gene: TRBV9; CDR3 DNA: TGTGCCAGCGGTCCTGGGACAAACTATGGCTACACCTTC; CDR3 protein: CASGPGTNYGYTF
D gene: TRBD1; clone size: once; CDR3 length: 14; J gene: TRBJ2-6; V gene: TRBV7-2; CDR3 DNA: TGCGCCGAGACAGGGGATCCTGGGGCCAACGTCCTGACTTTC; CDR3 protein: CAETGDPGANVLTF
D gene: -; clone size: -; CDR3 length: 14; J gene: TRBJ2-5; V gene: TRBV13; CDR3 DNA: TGTGCCAGCAGCTTAGTCACGGACCAAGAGACCCAGTACTTC; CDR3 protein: CASSLVTDQETQYF
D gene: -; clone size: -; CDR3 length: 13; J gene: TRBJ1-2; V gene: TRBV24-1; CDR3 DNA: TGTGCCACCAGTGATCTCCCCCTTGGGGGCTACACCTTC; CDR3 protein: CATSDLPLGGYTF
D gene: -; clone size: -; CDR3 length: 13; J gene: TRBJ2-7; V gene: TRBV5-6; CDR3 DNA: TGTGCCAGCAGCTTTCGGGGAAACTACGAGCAGTACTTC; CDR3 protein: CASSFRGNYEQYF
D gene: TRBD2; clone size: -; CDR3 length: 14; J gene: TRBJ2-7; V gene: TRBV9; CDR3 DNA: TGTGCCGGCAGCCCCAGCGGGAAGACCTACGAGCAGTACTTC; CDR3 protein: CAGSPSGKTYEQYF
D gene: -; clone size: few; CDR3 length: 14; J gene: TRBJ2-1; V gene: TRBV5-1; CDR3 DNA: TGTGCCAGCAGTCTCTCCGGGACTTACAATGAGCAGTTCTTC; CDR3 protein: CASSLSGTYNEQFF
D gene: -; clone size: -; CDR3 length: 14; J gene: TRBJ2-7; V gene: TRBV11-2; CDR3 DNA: TGTGCCAGCAGCTCCCTACAGGCGGCTCCCGAGCAGTACTTC; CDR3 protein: CASSSLQAAPEQYF
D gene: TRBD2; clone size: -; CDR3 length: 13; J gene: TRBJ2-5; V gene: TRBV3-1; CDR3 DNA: TGTGCCAGCGGCACATTAGCGGGAGAGACCCAGTACTTC; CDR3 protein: CASGTLAGETQYF
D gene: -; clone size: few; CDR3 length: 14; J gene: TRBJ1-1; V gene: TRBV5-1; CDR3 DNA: TGCGCCAGCAGCTTGGTGTGGGAAGGGACTGAAGCTTTCTTT; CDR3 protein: CASSLVWEGTEAFF
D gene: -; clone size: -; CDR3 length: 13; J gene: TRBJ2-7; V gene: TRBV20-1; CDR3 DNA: TGCAGTGCTAGAGTTAGCGTCTCCTACGAGCAGTACTTC; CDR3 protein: CSARVSVSYEQYF
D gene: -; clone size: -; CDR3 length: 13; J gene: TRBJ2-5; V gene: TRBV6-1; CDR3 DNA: TGTGCCAGCAGTGTGAACTACGTGGAGACCCAGTACTTC; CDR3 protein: CASSVNYVETQYF
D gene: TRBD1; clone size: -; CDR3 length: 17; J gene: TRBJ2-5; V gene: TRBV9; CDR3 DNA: TGTGCCAGCAGCGATCCTAGGACAGGGGGCGAGCAAGAGACCCAGTACTTC; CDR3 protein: CASSDPRTGGEQETQYF
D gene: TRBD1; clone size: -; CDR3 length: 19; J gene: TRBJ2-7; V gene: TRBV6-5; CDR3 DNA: TGTGCCAGCAGTTACTGGCCAGGACAGGGAGTATTCTGGTCGGACGAGCAGTACTTC; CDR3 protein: CASSYWPGQGVFWSDEQYF
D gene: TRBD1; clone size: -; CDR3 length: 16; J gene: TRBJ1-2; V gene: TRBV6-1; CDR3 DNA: TGTGCCAGCAGCTCCGGACAGGGGGCGCTTAGCTATGGCTACACCTTC; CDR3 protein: CASSSGQGALSYGYTF
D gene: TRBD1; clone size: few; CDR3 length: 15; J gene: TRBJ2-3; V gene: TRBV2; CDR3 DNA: TGTGCCAGCAGGCTGGACAGGGGACCCACAGATACGCAGTATTTT; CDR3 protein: CASRLDRGPTDTQYF
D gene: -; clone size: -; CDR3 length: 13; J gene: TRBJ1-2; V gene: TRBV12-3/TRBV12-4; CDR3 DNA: TGTGCCAGCTATGCTGCCGGGACATCTGGCTACACCTTC; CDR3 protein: CASYAAGTSGYTF
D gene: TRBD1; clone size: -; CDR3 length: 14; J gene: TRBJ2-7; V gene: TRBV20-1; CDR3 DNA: TGCAGTGCTAGGCCACGGGACAGGGTATTCGAGCAGTACTTC; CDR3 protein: CSARPRDRVFEQYF
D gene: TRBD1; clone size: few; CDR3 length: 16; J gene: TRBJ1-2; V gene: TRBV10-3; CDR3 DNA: TGTGCCATCAGTGAGTCGGGGGGACAGTGGAACTATGGCTACACCTTC; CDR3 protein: CAISESGGQWNYGYTF
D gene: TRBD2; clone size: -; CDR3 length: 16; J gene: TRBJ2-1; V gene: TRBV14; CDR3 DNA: TGTGCCAGCAGCCACCTATCCAGCGGGAGGAGATATGAGCAGTTCTTC; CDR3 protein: CASSHLSSGRRYEQFF
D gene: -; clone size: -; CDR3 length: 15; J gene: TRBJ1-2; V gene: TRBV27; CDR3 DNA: TGTGCCAGCAGTTTATCGCTGACAGTAAACTATGGCTACACCTTC; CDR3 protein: CASSLSLTVNYGYTF
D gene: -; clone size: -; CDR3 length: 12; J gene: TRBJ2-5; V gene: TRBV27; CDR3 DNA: TGTGCCAGCAGTTCCTCGAGAGAGGAGCAGTACTTC; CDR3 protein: CASSSSREEQYF
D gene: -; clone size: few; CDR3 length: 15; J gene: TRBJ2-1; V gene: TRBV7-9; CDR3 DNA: TGTGCCAGCAGCTCCCGGGACACCGGGGGCAATGAGCAGTTCTTC; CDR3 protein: CASSSRDTGGNEQFF
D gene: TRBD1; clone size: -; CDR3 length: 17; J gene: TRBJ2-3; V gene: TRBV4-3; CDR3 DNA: TGCGCCAGCAGCCAAGAAAGGACAGGGGGTGGCACAGATACGCAGTATTTT; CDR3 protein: CASSQERTGGGTDTQYF
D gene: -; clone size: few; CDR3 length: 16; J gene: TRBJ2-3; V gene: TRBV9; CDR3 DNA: TGTGCCAGCAGCGTAGAGGCGGGTACTAGCACAGATACGCAGTATTTT; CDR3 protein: CASSVEAGTSTDTQYF
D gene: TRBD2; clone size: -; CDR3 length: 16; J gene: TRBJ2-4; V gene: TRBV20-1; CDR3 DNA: TGCAGTGCTAGAGTCCCTGGGACTAGCGGCCAGAACATTCAGTACTTC; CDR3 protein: CSARVPGTSGQNIQYF
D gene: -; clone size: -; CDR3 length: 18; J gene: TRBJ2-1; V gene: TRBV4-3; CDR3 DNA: TGCGCCAGCAGCCAAGATGCGCTCGGGCGGGGAACCTACAATGAGCAGTTCTTC; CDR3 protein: CASSQDALGRGTYNEQFF
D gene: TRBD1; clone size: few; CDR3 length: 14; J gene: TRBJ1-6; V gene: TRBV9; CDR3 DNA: TGTGCCAGCAGCGCGGGACAGTATAATTCACCCCTCCACTTT; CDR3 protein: CASSAGQYNSPLHF
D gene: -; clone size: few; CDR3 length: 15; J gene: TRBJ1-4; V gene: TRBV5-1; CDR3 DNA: TGCGCCAGCAGCGTGCGGACGGGGCTTAATGAAAAACTGTTTTTT; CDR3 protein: CASSVRTGLNEKLFF
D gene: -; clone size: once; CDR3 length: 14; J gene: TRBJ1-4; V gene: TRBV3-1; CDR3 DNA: TGTGCCAGCAGCCCCTTGAGCCCCAGTGAAAAACTGTTTTTT; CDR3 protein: CASSPLSPSEKLFF
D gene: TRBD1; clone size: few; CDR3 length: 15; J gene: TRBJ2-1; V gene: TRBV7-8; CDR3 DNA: TGTGCCAGCAGCCCAGACAGGGGCAGGGGCGATGAGCAGTTCTTC; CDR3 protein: CASSPDRGRGDEQFF
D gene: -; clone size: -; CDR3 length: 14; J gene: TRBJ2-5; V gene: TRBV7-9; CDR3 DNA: TGTGCCAGCAGCTTTCCTGGCTTTATAGAGACCCAGTACTTC; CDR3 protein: CASSFPGFIETQYF
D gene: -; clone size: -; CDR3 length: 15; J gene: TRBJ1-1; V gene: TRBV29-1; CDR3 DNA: TGCAGCGCTCACCGGACAAGGGGAATGGGCACTGAAGCTTTCTTT; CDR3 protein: CSAHRTRGMGTEAFF
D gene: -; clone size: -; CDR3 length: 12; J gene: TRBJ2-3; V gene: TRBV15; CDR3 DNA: TGTGCCACCAGCACTAAGACAGATACGCAGTATTTT; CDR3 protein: CATSTKTDTQYF
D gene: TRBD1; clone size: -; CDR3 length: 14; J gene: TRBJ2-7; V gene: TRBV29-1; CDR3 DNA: TGCAGCGTTGTGGGCGGGACAGGGTCAGCCGAGCAGTACTTC; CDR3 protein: CSVVGGTGSAEQYF
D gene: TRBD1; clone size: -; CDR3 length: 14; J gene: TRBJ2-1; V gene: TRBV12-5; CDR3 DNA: TGTGCTAGTGGTTCCGGGACAGGGTACAATGAGCAGTTCTTC; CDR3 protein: CASGSGTGYNEQFF
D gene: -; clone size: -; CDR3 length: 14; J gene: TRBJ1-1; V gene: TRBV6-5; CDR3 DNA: TGTGCCAGCAGTTCTTGGACCATGAACACTGAAGCTTTCTTT; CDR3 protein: CASSSWTMNTEAFF
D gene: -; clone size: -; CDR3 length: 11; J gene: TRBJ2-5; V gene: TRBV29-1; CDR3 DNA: TGCAGCGTTGAATTGGGTGGGACCCAGTACTTC; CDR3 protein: CSVELGGTQYF
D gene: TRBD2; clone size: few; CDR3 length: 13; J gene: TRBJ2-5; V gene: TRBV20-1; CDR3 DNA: TGCAGTGGAGCGGGAGTGAGTAGGGAGACCCAGTACTTC; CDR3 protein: CSGAGVSRETQYF
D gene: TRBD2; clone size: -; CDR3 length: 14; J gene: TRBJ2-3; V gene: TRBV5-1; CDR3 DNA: TGCGCCAGCAGCTTCGTGGCGGGGGAAGATACGCAGTATTTT; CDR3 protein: CASSFVAGEDTQYF
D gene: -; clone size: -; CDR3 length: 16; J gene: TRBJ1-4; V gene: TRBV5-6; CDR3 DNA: TGTGCCGGCAGCTTTGCAGGCCCCTCAACTAATGAAAAACTGTTTTTT; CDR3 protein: CAGSFAGPSTNEKLFF
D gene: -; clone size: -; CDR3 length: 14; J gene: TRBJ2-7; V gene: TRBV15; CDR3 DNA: TGTGCCACCAGCAGACAGTCTCTCTCCTACGAGCAGTACTTC; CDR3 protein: CATSRQSLSYEQYF
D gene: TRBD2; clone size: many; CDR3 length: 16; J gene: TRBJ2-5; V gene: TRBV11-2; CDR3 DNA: TGTGCCTCCTCCTCGGGACTAGCGGGGACTCAAGAGACCCAGTACTTC; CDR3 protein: CASSSGLAGTQETQYF
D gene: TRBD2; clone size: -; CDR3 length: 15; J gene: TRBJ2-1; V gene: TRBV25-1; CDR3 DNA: TGTGCCAGCAGTGTAGCGGGAGGGCCCGGCAATGAGCAGTTCTTC; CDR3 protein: CASSVAGGPGNEQFF
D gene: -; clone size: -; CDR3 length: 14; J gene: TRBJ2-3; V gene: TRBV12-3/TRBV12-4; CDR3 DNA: TGTACCAGCAGCTTGGCGGGCCGCACAGATACGCAGTATTTT; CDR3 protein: CTSSLAGRTDTQYF